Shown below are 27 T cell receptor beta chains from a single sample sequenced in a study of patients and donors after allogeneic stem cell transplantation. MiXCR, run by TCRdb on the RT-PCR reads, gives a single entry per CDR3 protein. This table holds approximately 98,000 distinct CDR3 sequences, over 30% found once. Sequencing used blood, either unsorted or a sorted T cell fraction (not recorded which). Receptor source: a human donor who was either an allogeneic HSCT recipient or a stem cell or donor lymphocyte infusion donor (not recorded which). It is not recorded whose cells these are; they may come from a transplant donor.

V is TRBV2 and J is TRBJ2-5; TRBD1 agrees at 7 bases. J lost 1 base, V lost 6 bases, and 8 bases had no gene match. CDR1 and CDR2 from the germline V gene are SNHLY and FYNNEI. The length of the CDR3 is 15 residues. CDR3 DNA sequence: TGTGCCAGCAGCCTGGACAGGATGGGCCAAGAGACCCAGTACTTC. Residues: CASSLDRMGQETQYF.

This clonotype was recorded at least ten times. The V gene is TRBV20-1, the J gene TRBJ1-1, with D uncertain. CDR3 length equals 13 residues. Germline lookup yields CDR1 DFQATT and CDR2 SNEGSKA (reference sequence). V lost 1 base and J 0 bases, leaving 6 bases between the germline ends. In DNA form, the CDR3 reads TGCAGTGCTAGAGTGGATCTGAACACTGAAGCTTTCTTT. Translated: CSARVDLNTEAFF.

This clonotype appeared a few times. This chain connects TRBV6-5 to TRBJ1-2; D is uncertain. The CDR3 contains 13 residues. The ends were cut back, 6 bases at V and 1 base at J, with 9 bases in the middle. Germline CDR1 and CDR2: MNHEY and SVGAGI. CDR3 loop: CASRPVLNYGYTF. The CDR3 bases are TGTGCCAGCAGGCCAGTCCTTAACTATGGCTACACCTTC.

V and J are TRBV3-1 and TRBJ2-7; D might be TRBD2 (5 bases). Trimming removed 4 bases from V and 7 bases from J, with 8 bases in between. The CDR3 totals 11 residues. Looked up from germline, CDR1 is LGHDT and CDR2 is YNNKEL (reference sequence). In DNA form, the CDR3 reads TGTGCCAGCAGCCTTCGGAGGGAGCAGTACTTC. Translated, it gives CASSLRREQYF.

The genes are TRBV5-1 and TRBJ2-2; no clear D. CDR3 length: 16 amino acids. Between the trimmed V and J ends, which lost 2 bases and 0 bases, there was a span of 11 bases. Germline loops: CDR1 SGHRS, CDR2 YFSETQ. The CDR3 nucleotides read TGCGCCAGCAGCTTTTCGGAAACATCGAACACCGGGGAGCTGTTTTTT. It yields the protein CASSFSETSNTGELFF.

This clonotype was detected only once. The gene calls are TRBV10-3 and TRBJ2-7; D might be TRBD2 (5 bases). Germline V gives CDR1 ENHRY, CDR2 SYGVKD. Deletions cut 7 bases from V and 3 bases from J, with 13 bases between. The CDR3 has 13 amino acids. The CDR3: CAINRTPYYEQYF. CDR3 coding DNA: TGTGCCATCAATCGGACTCCGTACTACGAGCAGTACTTC.

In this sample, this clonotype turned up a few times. CDR3 DNA: TGTGCCAGCAGCTTAGTAGCTGGAGGAAACACCATATATTTT. As protein: CASSLVAGGNTIYF. The chain couples TRBV11-2 to TRBJ1-3; D gene uncertain. The CDR3 has 14 amino acids. Trimming removed 1 base from V and 4 bases from J, with 8 bases in between. The germline V gene encodes CDR1 SGHAT and CDR2 FQNNGV.

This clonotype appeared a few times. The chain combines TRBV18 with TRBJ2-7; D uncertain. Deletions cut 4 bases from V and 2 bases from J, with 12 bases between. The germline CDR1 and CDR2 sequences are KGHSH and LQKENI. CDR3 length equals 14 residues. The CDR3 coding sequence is TGTGCCAGCTCACAGGGCGACTTCACCTACGAGCAGTACTTC. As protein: CASSQGDFTYEQYF.

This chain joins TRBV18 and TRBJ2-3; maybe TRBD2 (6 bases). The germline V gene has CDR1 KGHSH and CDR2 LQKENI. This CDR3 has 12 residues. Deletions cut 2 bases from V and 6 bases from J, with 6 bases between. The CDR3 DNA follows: TGTGCCAGCTCACCAGCGGGGGATACGCAGTATTTT. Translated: CASSPAGDTQYF.

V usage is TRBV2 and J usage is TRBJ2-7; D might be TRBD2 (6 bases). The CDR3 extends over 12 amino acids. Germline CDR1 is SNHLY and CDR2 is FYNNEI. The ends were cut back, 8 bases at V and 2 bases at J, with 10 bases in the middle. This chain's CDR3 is CASRTSTYEQYF. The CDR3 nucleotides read TGTGCCAGCCGTACTAGCACCTACGAGCAGTACTTC.

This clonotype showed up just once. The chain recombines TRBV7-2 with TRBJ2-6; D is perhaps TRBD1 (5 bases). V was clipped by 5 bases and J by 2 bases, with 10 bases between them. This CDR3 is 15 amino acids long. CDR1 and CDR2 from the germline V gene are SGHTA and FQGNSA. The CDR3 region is CASSPPGTGANVLTF. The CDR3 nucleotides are TGTGCCAGCAGCCCTCCAGGGACTGGGGCCAACGTCCTGACTTTC.

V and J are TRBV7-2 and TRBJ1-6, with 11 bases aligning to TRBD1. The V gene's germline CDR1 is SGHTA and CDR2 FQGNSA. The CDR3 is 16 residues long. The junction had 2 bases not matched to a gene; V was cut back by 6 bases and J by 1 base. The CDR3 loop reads CASRDRGPSYNSPLHF. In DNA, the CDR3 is TGTGCCAGCAGGGACAGGGGGCCATCCTATAATTCACCCCTCCACTTT.

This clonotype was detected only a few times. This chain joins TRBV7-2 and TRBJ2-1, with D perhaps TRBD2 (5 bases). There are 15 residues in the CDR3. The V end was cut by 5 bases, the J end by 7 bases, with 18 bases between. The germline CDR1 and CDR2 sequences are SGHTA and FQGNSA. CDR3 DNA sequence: TGTGCCAGCAGCCCCAACGGCGGGTTAAGGAATGAGCAGTTCTTC. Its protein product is CASSPNGGLRNEQFF.

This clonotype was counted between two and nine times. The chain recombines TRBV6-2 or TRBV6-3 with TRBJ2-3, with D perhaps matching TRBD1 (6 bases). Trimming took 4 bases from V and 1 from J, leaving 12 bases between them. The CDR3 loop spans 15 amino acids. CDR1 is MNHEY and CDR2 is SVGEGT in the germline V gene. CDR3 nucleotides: TGTGCCAGCAGTTTCCCGGGACAACGCACAGATACGCAGTATTTT. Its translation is CASSFPGQRTDTQYF.

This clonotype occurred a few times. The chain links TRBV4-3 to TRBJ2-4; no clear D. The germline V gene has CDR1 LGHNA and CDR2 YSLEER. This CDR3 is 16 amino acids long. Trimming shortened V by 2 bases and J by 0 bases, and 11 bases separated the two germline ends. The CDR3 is CASSQSLRSAKNIQYF. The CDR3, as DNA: TGCGCCAGCAGCCAAAGTTTACGTTCAGCCAAAAACATTCAGTACTTC.

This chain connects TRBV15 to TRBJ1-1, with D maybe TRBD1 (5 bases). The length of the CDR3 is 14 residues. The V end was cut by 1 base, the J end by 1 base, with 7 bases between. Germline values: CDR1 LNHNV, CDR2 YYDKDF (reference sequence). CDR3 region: CATSRAQGNTEAFF. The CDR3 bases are TGTGCCACCAGCAGAGCGCAGGGGAACACTGAAGCTTTCTTT.

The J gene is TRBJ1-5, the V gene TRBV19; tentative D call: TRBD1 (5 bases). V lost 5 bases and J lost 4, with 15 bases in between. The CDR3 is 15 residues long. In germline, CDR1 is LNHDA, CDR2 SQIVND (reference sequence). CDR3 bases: TGTGCCAGTAGTCCCCGCGGGGCTGGGAATCAGCCCCAGCATTTT. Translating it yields CASSPRGAGNQPQHF.

The CDR3 nucleotides are TGCGCCAGCAGCTTTGGGGGCACCTATAACACTGAAGCTTTCTTT. Its translation: CASSFGGTYNTEAFF. The genes are TRBV5-1 and TRBJ1-1; possibly TRBD1 for D (6 bases). The CDR3 has 15 residues. The germline gives CDR1 SGHRS, CDR2 YFSETQ. The germline V and J ends were trimmed by 2 bases and 2 bases, with 13 bases remaining between them.

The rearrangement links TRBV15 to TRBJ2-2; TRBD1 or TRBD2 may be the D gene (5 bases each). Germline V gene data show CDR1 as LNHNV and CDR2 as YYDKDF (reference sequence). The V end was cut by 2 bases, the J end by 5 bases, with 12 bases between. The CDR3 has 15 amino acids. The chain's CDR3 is CATSRWDPQTGELFF. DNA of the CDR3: TGTGCCACCAGCAGATGGGACCCCCAGACCGGGGAGCTGTTTTTT.

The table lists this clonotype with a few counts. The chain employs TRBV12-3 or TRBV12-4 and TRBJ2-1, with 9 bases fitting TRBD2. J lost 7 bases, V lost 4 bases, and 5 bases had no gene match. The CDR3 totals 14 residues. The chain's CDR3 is CASSWRLAGNEQFF. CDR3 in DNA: TGTGCCAGCAGTTGGAGGCTAGCGGGAAATGAGCAGTTCTTC.

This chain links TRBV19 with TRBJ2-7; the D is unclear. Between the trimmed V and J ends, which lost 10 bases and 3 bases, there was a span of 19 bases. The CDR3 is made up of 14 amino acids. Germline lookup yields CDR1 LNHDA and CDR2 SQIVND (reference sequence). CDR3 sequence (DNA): TGTGCCACCCTACCGGTGGGCAGTTACTACGAGCAGTACTTC. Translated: CATLPVGSYYEQYF.

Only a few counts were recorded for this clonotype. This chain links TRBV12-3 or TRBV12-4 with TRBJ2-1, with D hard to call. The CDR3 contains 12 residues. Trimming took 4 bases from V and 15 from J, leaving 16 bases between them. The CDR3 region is CASSYSTGLAFF. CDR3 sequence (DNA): TGTGCCAGCAGTTACTCGACTGGGCTCGCGTTCTTC.

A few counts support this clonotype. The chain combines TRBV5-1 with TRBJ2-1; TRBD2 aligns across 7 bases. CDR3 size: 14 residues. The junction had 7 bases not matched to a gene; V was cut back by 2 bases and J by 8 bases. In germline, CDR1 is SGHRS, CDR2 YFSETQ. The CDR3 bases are TGCGCCAGCAGCTTTCTGGGCGGGAGCTATGAGCAGTTCTTC. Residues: CASSFLGGSYEQFF. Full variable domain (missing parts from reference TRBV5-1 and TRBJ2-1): KAGVTQTPRYLIKTRGQQVTLSCSPISGHRSVSWYQQTPGQGLQFLFEYFSETQRNKGNFPGRFSGRQFSNSRSEMNVSTLELGDSALYLCASSFLGGSYEQFFGPGTRLTVL.

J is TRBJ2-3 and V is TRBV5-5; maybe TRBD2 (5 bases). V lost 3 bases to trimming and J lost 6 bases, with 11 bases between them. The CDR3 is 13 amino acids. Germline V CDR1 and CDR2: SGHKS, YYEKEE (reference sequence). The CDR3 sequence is CASSWYTGDTQYF. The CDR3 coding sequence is TGTGCCAGCAGCTGGTACACGGGGGATACGCAGTATTTT.

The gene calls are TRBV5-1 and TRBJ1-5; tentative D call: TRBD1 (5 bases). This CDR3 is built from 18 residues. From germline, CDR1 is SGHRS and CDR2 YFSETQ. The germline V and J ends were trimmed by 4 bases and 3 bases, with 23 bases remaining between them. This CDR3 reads CASSPCERWGYYNQPQHF. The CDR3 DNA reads TGCGCCAGCAGCCCATGTGAAAGATGGGGCTATTACAATCAGCCCCAGCATTTT.

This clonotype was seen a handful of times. CDR3 region: CASSQVQVPVPQHF. CDR3 sequence (DNA): TGCGCCAGCAGCCAAGTCCAAGTACCCGTCCCCCAGCATTTT. The chain carries TRBV4-3 and TRBJ1-5, with D hard to call. The CDR3 extends over 14 amino acids. The ends were cut back, 1 base at V and 10 bases at J, with 14 bases in the middle. The germline V gene has CDR1 LGHNA and CDR2 YSLEER.

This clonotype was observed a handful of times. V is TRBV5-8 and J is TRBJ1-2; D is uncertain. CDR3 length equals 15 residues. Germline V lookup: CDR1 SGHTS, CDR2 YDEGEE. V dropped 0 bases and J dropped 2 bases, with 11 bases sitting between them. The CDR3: CASSLGGFLNYGYTF. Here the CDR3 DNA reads TGTGCCAGCAGCTTGGGAGGGTTCCTGAACTATGGCTACACCTTC.